The sequence of this T cell receptor (beta chain) was determined in a study of cytomegalovirus exposure and HLA in healthy donors. Study-wide points: As a later analysis showed, a missense DCLRE1C variant was linked to trimming of TCR beta V- and J-genes.

The PCR contained 60 Vbeta and 13 Jbeta primers. Clones were sequenced by immunoSEQ multiplex PCR, and TCRdb holds only the in-frame ones, with some missing. The sample has under 140,000 clones, just over 75% seen once. About this clone: Its antigen is still unknown.

Germline-derived CDR1 and CDR2 are LGHNA and YSLEER. The CDR3 length is 15 residues. V was cut by 0 bases and J by 5 bases, with 10 bases left in between. The sequenced sample consisted of PBMCs. The source of this sequence is a young man in good health and CMV-seropositive. The chain joins TRBV4-3 to TRBJ1-4; D gene ambiguous. As DNA, the CDR3 is TGCGCCAGCAGCCAAGATTCGGGTCTAAATGAAAAACTGTTTTTT. Amino acids: CASSQDSGLNEKLFF.